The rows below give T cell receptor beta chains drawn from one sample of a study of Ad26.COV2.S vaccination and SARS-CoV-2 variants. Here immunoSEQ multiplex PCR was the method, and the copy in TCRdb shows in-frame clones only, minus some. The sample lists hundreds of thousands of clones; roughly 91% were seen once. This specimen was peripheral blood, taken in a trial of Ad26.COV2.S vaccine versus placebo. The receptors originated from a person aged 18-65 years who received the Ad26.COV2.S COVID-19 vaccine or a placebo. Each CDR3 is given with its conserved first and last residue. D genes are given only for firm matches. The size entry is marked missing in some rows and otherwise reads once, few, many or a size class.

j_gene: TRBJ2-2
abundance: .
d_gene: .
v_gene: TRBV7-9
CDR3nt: TGTGCCAGCAGCTTAGGCAATGTACAGGCGACCACCGGGGAGCTGTTTTTT
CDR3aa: CASSLGNVQATTGELFF

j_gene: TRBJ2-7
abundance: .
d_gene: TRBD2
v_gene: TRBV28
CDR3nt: TGTGCCAGCAGTTTTACGGGGGGCTACGAGCAGTACTTC
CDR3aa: CASSFTGGYEQYF

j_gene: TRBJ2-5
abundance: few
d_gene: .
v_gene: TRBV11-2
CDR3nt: TGTGCCAGCAGCCGCCGCTGGTCCCAAGAGACCCAGTACTTC
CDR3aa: CASSRRWSQETQYF

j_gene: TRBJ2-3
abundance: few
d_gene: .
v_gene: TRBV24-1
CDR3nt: TGTGCCACCAGTGATTTGACCGCACTCCGCACAGATACGCAGTATTTT
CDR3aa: CATSDLTALRTDTQYF

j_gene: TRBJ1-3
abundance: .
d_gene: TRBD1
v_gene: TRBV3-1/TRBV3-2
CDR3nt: TGTGCCAGCAGCCGGCCGGGACAGGAGCTGTCCTCTGGAAACACCATATATTTT
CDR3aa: CASSRPGQELSSGNTIYF

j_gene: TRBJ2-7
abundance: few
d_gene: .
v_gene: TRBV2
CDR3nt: TGTGCCAGCAGCCGCGAGTCCGAGCAGTACTTC
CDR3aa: CASSRESEQYF

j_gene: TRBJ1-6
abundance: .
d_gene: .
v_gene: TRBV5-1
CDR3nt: TGCGCCAGCAGCTTGGCTCCGGCTTACAATTCACCCCTCCACTTT
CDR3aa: CASSLAPAYNSPLHF

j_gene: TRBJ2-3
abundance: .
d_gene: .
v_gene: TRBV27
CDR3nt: TGTGCCAGCAGTTACAGGGCAGGGCTGGATACGCAGTATTTT
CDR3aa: CASSYRAGLDTQYF

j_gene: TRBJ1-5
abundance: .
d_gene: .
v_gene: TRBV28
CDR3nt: TGTGCCAGCGCCTCCATACAGGGTTTGTATCAGCCCCAGCATTTT
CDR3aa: CASASIQGLYQPQHF

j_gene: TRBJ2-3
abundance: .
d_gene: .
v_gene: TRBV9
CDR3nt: TGTGCCAGTTCAGGAGTCGGGGGTACGCAGTATTTT
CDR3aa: CASSGVGGTQYF

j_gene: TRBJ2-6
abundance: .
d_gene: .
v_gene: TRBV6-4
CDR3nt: TGTGCCAGCAGTGACTCCACCGCTGGGGCCAACGTCCTGACTTTC
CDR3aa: CASSDSTAGANVLTF

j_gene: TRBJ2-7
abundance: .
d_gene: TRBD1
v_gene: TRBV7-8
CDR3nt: TGTGCCAGCAGCCTAGACAGGGAAACCTACGAGCAGTACTTC
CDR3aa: CASSLDRETYEQYF

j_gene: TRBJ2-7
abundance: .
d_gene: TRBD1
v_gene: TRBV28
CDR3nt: TGTGCCAGCAGTCTCCCCGGACAGGGCTCCGACGAGCAGTACTTC
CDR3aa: CASSLPGQGSDEQYF

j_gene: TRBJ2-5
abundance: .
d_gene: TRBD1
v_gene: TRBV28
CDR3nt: TGTGCCAGCGGCACAAGACAGGGATTGATAGTCGGAAAGACCCAGTACTTC
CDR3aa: CASGTRQGLIVGKTQYF

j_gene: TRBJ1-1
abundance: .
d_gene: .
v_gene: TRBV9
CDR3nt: TGTGCCAGCAGCGTAGGGCCAGCCGGACCCTTCTTT
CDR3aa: CASSVGPAGPFF

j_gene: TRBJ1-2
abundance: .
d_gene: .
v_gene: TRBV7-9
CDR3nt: TGTGCCAGCACCCAGGCGGGGAACTATGGCTACACCTTC
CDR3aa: CASTQAGNYGYTF

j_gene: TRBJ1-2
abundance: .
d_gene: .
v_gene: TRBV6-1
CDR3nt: TGTGCCAGCAGTGAATATGCGGGTAACTATGGCTACACCTTC
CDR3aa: CASSEYAGNYGYTF

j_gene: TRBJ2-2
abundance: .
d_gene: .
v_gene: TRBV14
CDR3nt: TGTGCCAGCAGCCAAGAATGGACCGGGGAGCTGTTTTTT
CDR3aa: CASSQEWTGELFF

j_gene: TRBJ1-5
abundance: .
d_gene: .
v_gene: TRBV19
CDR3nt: TGTGCCAGTAGTATGGAAGGGGGCAATCAGCCCCAGCATTTT
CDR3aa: CASSMEGGNQPQHF

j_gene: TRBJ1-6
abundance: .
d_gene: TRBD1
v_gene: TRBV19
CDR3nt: TGTGCCAGTAGCCCGGGACAGCCGAATTCACCCCTCCACTTT
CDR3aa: CASSPGQPNSPLHF

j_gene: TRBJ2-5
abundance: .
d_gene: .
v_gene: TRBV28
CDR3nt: TGTGCCAGCAGTTTACGAGAGACCCAGTACTTC
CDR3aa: CASSLRETQYF

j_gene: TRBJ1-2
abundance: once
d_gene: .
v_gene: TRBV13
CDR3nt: TGTGCCAGCAGCTTAGAACAGGCCGTTTATGGCTACACCTTC
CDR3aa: CASSLEQAVYGYTF

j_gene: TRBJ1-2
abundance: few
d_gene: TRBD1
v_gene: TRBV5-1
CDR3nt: TGCGCCAGCAGCTCTGCGACAGGGGTCAATGGCTACACCTTC
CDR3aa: CASSSATGVNGYTF

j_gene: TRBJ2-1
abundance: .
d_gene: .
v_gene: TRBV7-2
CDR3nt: TGTGCCAGCAGCTTAGGACAGGGAGGTAGGGATGAGCAGTTCTTC
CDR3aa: CASSLGQGGRDEQFF

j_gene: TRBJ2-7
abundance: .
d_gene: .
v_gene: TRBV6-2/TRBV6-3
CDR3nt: TGTGCCAGCAGTTACTCGGGCGGATCCTACGAGCAGTACTTC
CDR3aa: CASSYSGGSYEQYF

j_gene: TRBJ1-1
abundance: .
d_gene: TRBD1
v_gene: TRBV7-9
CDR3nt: TGTGCCAGCAGCTTAGTGGGCAGGGGGGAAGAAGCTTTCTTT
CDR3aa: CASSLVGRGEEAFF

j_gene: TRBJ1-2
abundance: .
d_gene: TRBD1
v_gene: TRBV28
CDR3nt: TGTGCCAGCAGAAGCAGGGGGTCCCCTGCTAACTATGGCTACACCTTC
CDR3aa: CASRSRGSPANYGYTF